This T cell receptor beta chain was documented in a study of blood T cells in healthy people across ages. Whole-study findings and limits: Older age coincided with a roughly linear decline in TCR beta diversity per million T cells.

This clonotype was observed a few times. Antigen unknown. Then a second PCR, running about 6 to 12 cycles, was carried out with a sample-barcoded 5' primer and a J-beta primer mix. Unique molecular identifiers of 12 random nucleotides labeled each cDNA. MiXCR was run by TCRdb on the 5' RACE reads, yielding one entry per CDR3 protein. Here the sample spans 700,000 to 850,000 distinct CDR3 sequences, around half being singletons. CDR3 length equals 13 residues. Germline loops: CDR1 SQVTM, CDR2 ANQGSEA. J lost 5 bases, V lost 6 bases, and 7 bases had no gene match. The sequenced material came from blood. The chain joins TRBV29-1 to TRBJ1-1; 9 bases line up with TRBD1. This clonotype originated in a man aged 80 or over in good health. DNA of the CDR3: TGCAGCGTGGATAAGACAGGGGGAACTGAAGCTTTCTTT. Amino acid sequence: CSVDKTGGTEAFF.